A single sample is the source of the 10 T cell receptor beta chains below, sequenced in a study of T-cell reconstitution after alpha-beta-depleted transplantation in children. Preparing the TCRbeta library involved the use of unique molecular identifiers. TCRdb used MiXCR to reprocess the PCR reads, holding one entry per CDR3 protein. This table has hundreds of thousands of distinct CDR3 sequences, approximately 12% appearing once. The material was PBMCs, mostly from graft donor cells, obtained 360 days after TCRalphabeta/CD19-depleted stem cell transplant. Receptors were obtained from a male patient between 5 and 17 years old who had a stem cell transplant for acute myeloid leukemia, so the T cells may come from the graft donor.

In this sample, this clonotype turned up many times. The chain recombines TRBV6-6 with TRBJ1-1; TRBD1 matches at 7 bases. The CDR3 runs to 12 residues. V dropped 5 bases and J dropped 11; count of bases not matched to a gene: 8. Germline loops: CDR1 MNHNY, CDR2 SVGAGI (reference sequence). CDR3 sequence: CASSDPGGSAFF. As DNA, the CDR3 is TGTGCCAGCAGTGACCCAGGGGGGTCGGCTTTCTTT.

This sequence joins TRBV5-1 and TRBJ1-4, with D possibly TRBD1 on 5 matching bases. This CDR3 has 15 amino acids. V was cut by 2 bases and J by 7 bases, with 15 bases left in between. Germline CDR1 reads SGHRS; CDR2 reads YFSETQ. CDR3 nucleotide sequence: TGCGCCAGCAGCTTAGATGGGGCGGTTCGTGAAAAACTGTTTTTT. Its translation: CASSLDGAVREKLFF.

This clonotype was picked up a small number of times. The rearrangement links TRBV9 to TRBJ2-7; 9 nucleotides line up with TRBD2. The V gene's germline CDR1 is SGDLS and CDR2 YYNGEE. The CDR3 is 15 residues long. Trimming cost V 0 bases and J 3 bases; bases outside gene matches: 4. The CDR3 DNA follows: TGTGCCAGCAGCGTAGTCCCTAGCGGGATCTACGAGCAGTACTTC. This sequence encodes CASSVVPSGIYEQYF. The variable domain in full, completed from reference TRBV9 and TRBJ2-7, reads DSGVTQTPKHLITATGQRVTLRCSPRSGDLSVYWYQQSLDQGLQFLIQYYNGEERAKGNILERFSAQQFPDLHSELNLSSLELGDSALYFCASSVVPSGIYEQYFGPGTRLTVT.

This clonotype was counted only a few times. The chain joins TRBV11-2 to TRBJ2-5, with D perhaps matching TRBD1 or TRBD2 (6 bases each). Between the trimmed V and J ends, which lost 2 bases and 2 bases, there was a span of 15 bases. Germline V gene data show CDR1 as SGHAT and CDR2 as FQNNGV. This CDR3 contains 16 residues. The chain's CDR3 is CASSLNLGGGQETQYF. Written as DNA, the CDR3 is TGTGCCAGCAGCTTAAATTTGGGGGGCGGTCAAGAGACCCAGTACTTC.

This clonotype occurred many times. V usage is TRBV7-9 and J usage is TRBJ2-7; 9 bases are shared with TRBD1. The V and J ends lost 5 bases and 5 bases, in that order; junction bases with no gene match: 4. CDR1 and CDR2 from the germline V gene are SEHNR and FQNEAQ (reference sequence). This CDR3 has 13 residues. In DNA form, the CDR3 reads TGTGCCAGCAGCCGGGACAGGGCCGACGAGCAGTACTTC. It is translated as CASSRDRADEQYF.

A single count supports this clonotype. The chain uses TRBV28 and TRBJ2-1; 10 bases align to TRBD2. After removal of 6 bases from V and 9 bases from J, the junction contained 11 bases not matched to a gene. The CDR3 extends over 15 amino acids. Germline values: CDR1 MDHEN, CDR2 SYDVKM. The DNA of the CDR3 is TGTGCCAGCAGACTCCGGGCTAGCGGGAGAGGTGAGCAGTTCTTC. It specifies CASRLRASGRGEQFF.

This clonotype was found many times. The chain has TRBV6-5 and TRBJ1-5, with D maybe TRBD1 (5 bases). This CDR3 spans 14 amino acids. Germline lookup yields CDR1 MNHEY and CDR2 SVGAGI. The V end was cut by 6 bases, the J end by 9 bases, with 18 bases between. The CDR3, as DNA: TGTGCCAGCAGCACTCGGGACGGTGGGTGGCCCCAGCATTTT. This encodes CASSTRDGGWPQHF.

V usage is TRBV6-1 and J usage is TRBJ2-3; D might be TRBD2 (5 bases). CDR1 is MNHNS, CDR2 SASEGT, per germline. CDR3 length: 14 amino acids. V gave up 8 bases and J gave up 0 bases, with 12 bases separating them. CDR3 bases: TGTGCCAGCCGGGGTGGATATAGCACAGATACGCAGTATTTT. Translation gives CASRGGYSTDTQYF.

V and J are TRBV28 and TRBJ2-5; 10 bases fit TRBD2. The trim removed 6 bases at V and 9 bases at J, leaving 13 bases unmatched. The CDR3 loop spans 15 amino acids. The germline gives CDR1 MDHEN, CDR2 SYDVKM. The CDR3 DNA reads TGTGCCAGCAGACCTAGCGGGAGTTTCTCGGAGGCCCAGTACTTC. Translation: CASRPSGSFSEAQYF.

This clonotype was recorded many times. This chain uses TRBV20-1 with TRBJ2-1; D is unclear. CDR1 and CDR2 (germline): DFQATT, SNEGSKA (reference sequence). The CDR3 totals 13 residues. Trimming cost V 1 base and J 3 bases, with 7 bases left between them. CDR3 protein: CSARADRYNEQFF. Written as DNA, the CDR3 is TGCAGTGCTAGAGCTGACCGCTACAATGAGCAGTTCTTC.